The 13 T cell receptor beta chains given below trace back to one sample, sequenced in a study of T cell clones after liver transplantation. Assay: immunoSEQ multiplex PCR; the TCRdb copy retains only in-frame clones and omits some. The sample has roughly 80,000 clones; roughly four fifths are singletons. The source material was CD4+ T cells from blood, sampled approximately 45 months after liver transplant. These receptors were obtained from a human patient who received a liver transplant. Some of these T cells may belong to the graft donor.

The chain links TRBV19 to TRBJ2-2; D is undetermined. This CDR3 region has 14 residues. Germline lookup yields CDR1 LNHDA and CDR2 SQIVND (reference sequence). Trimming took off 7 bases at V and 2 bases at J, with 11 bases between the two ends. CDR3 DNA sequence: TGTGCCAGTAACCCTCACGGCAACACCGGGGAGCTGTTTTTT. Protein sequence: CASNPHGNTGELFF.

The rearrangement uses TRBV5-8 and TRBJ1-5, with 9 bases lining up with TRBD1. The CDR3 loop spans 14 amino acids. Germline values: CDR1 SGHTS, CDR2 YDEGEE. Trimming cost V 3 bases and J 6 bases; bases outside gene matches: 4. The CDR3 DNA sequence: TGTGCCAGCAGCTGGAACAGGGGGCGTCAGCCCCAGCATTTT. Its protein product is CASSWNRGRQPQHF. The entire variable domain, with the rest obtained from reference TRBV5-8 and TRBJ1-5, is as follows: EAGVTQSPTHLIKTRGQQATLRCSPISGHTSVYWYQQALGLGLQFLLWYDEGEERNRGNFPPRFSGRQFPNYSSELNVNALELEDSALYLCASSWNRGRQPQHFGDGTRLSIL.

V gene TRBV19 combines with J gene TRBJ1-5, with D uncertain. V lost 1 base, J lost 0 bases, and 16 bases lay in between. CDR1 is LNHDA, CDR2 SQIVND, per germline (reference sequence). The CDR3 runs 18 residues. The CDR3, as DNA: TGTGCCAGTAGTATAGGGTCGCAGAAAGGATATAGCAATCAGCCCCAGCATTTT. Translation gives CASSIGSQKGYSNQPQHF.

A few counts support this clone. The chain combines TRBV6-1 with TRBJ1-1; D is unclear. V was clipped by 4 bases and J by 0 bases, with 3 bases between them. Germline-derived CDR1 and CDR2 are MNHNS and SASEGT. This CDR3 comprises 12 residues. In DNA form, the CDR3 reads TGTGCCAGCAGTGTATTGAACACTGAAGCTTTCTTT. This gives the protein CASSVLNTEAFF.

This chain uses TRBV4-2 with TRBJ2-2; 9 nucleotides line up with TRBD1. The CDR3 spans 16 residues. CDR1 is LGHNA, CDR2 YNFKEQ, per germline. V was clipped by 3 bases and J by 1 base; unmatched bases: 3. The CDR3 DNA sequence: TGTGCCAGCAGCCATCTGACAGGGGGGAACACCGGGGAGCTGTTTTTT. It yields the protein CASSHLTGGNTGELFF.

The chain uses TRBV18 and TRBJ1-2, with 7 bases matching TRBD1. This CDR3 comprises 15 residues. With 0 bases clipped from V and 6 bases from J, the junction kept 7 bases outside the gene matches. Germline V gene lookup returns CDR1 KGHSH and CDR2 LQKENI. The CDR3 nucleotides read TGTGCCAGCTCACCACCGAAGACAGGGCGCCATGGCTACACCTTC. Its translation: CASSPPKTGRHGYTF.

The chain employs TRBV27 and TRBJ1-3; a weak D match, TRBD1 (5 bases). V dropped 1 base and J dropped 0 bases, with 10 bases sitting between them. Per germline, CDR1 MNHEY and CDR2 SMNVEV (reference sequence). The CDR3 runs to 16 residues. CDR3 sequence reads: CASSLYGTDSGNTIYF. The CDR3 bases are TGTGCCAGCAGTTTATACGGGACGGACTCTGGAAACACCATATATTTT.

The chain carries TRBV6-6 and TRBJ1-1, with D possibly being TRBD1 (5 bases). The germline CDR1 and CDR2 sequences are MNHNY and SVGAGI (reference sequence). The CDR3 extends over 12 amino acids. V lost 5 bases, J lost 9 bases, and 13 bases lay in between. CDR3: CASSTGGPKAFF. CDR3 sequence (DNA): TGTGCCAGCAGTACTGGGGGACCCAAAGCTTTCTTT.

CDR3 in amino acids: CARGKGLEQETQYF. Here the CDR3 DNA reads TGTGCCAGAGGAAAGGGACTGGAACAAGAGACCCAGTACTTC. This chain links TRBV2 with TRBJ2-5; TRBD2 is a possible D gene (6 bases). V dropped 9 bases and J dropped 2 bases, with 16 bases sitting between them. CDR1 SNHLY and CDR2 FYNNEI come from the germline V gene. The CDR3 loop spans 14 amino acids.

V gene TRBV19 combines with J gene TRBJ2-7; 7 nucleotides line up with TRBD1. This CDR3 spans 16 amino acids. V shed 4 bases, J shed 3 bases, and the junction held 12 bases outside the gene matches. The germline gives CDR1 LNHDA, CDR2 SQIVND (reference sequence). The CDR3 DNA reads TGTGCCAGTAGTAGCTTAGCAGGGGGTCGAAGCTACGAGCAGTACTTC. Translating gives CASSSLAGGRSYEQYF. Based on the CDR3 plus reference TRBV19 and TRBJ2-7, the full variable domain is DGGITQSPKYLFRKEGQNVTLSCEQNLNHDAMYWYRQDPGQGLRLIYYSQIVNDFQKGDIAEGYSVSREKKESFPLTVTSAQKNPTAFYLCASSSLAGGRSYEQYFGPGTRLTVT.

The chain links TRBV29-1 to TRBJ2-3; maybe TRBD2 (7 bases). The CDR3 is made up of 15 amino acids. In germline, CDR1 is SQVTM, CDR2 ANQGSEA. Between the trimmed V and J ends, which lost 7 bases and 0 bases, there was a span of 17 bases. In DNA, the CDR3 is TGCAGCGCCCTAGGACGGGGGGCTAGCACAGATACGCAGTATTTT. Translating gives CSALGRGASTDTQYF.

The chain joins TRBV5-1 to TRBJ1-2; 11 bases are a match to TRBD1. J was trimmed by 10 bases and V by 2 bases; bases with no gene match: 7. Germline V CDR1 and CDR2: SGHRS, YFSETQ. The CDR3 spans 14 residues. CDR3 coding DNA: TGCGCCAGCAGCTTTGCCGGGACAGGGGGTTCCTACACCTTC. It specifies CASSFAGTGGSYTF.

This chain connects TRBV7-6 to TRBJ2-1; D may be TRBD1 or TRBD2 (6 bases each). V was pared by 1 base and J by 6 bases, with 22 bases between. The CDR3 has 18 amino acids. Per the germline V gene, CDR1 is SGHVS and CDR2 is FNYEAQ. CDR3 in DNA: TGTGCCAGCAGCTTAGGTCGGACAGCGCGGGGCACGGGCAATGAGCAGTTCTTC. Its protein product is CASSLGRTARGTGNEQFF.